The clone carrying this T cell receptor (beta chain) was detected a few times. No antigen is known for it. The sample originates from a study of T-cell memory formation after mild COVID-19. Overall study results and limits: Most CD4+ clones that shrank were in CM and EM, while CD8+ ones turned up in EMRA. Researchers could not confirm that second-wave clones peaking on day 37 targeted SARS-CoV-2. There was a balanced CD4/CD8 profile in clones contracting day 15 to 85, and later expanders leaned CD4+. Cross-reactive memory apparently joined, as some responding clones appeared in pre-infection memory.

V shed 5 bases, J shed 1 base, and the junction held 10 bases outside the gene matches. This CDR3 region has 16 residues. Germline V lookup: CDR1 SEHNR, CDR2 FQNEAQ (reference sequence). TCRdb re-called the 5' RACE reads through MiXCR, storing one row per CDR3 protein. The sample shows roughly 100,000 distinct CDR3 sequences, around 12% of them seen only once. Sequenced material: PBMCs or a T cell subset sorted from them (not recorded which). V usage is TRBV7-9 and J usage is TRBJ2-5; the match to TRBD2 covers 7 bases. This TCR came from an adult woman who had mild COVID-19 (a few samples of this study predate the infection). Cell type and time point are not known. The chain's CDR3 is CASSQIGLGSQETQYF. Here the CDR3 DNA reads TGTGCCAGCAGCCAAATAGGACTAGGGAGCCAAGAGACCCAGTACTTC.